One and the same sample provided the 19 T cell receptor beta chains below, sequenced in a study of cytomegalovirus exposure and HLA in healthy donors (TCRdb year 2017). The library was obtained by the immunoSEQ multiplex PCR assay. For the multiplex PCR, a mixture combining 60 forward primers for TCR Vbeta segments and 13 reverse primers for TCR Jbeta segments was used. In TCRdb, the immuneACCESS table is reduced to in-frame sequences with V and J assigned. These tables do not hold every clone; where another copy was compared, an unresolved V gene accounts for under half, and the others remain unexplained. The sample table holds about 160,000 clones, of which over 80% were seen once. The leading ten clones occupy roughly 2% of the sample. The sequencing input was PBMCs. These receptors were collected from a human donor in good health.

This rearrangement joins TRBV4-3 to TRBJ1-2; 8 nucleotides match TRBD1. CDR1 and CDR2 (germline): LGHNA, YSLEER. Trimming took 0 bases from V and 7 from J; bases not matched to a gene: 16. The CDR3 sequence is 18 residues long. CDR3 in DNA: TGCGCCAGCAGCCAAGATCGGAGGACAGGGCGCGGCGACGGTGGCTACACCTTC. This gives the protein CASSQDRRTGRGDGGYTF.

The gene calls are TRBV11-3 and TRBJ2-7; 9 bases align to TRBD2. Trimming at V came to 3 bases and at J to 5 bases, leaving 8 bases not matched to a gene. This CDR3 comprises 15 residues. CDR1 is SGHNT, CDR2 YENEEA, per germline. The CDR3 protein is CASSFLAGYGNEQYF. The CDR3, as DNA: TGTGCCAGCAGCTTCCTAGCGGGGTATGGGAACGAGCAGTACTTC.

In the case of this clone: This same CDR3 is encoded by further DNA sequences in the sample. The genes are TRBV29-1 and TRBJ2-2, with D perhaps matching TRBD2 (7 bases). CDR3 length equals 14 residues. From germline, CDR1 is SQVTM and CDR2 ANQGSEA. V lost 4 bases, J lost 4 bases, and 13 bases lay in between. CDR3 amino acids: CSVGGGALTGELFF. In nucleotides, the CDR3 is TGCAGCGTTGGTGGGGGGGCCCTCACCGGGGAGCTGTTTTTT.

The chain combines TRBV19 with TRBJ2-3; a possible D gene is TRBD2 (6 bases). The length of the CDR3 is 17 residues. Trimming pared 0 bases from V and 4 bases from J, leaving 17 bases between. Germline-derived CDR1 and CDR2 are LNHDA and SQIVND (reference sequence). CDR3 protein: CASSIDLTSHKADTQYF. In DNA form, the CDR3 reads TGTGCCAGTAGTATAGATCTAACTAGCCATAAGGCAGATACGCAGTATTTT.

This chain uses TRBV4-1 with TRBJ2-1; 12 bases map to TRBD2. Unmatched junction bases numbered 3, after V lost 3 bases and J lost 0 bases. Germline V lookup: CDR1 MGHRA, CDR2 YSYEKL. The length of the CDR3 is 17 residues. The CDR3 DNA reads TGCGCCAGCAGCCATAGGACTAGCGGGATCTCCTACAATGAGCAGTTCTTC. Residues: CASSHRTSGISYNEQFF.

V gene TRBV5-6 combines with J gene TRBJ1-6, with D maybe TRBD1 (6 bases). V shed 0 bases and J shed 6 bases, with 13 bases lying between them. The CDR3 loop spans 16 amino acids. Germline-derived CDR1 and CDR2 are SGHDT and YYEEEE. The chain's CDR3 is CASSLAGGSGNSPLHF. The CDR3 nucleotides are TGTGCCAGCAGCTTGGCGGGGGGCTCGGGTAATTCACCCCTCCACTTT.

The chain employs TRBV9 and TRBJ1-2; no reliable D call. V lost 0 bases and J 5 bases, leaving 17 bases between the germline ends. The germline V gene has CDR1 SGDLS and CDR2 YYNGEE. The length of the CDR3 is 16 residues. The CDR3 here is CASSVDRGIGWYGYTF. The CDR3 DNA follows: TGTGCCAGCAGCGTAGATCGAGGGATAGGTTGGTATGGCTACACCTTC.

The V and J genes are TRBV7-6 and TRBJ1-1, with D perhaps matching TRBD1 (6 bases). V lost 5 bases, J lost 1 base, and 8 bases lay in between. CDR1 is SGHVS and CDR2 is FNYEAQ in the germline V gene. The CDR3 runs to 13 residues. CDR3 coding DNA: TGTGCCAGCAGCCTGGGGGCGAACACTGAAGCTTTCTTT. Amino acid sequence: CASSLGANTEAFF.

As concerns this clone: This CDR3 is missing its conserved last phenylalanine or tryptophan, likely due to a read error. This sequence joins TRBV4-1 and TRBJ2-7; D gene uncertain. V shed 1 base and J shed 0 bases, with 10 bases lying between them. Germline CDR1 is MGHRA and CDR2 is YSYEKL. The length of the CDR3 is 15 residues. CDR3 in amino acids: CASSQAGEISYEQYS. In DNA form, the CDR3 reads TGCGCCAGCAGCCAAGCTGGAGAAATCTCCTACGAGCAGTACTCC.

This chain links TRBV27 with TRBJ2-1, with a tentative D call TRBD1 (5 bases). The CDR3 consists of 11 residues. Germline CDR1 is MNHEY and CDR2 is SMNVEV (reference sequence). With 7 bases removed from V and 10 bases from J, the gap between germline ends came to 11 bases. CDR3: CASIGRTEQFF. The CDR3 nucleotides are TGTGCCAGCATCGGGCGGACAGAGCAGTTCTTC.

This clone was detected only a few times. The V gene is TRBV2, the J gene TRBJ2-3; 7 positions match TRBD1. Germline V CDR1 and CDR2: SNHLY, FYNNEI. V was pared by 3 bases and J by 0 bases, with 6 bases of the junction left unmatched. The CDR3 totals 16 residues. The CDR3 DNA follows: TGTGCCAGCAGTGACCCGGGACAGACTAGCACAGATACGCAGTATTTT. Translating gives CASSDPGQTSTDTQYF.

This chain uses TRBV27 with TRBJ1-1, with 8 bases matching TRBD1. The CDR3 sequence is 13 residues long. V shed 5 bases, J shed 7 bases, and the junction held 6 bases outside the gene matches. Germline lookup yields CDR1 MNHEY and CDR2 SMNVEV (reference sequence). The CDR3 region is CASSDRGVSEAFF. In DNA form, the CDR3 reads TGTGCCAGCAGTGACAGGGGTGTAAGTGAAGCTTTCTTT.

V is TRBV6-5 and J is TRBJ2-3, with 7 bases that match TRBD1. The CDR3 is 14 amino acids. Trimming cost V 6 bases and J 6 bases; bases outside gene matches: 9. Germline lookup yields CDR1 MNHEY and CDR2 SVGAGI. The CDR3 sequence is CASRIGTVTDTQYF. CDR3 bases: TGTGCCAGCAGAATCGGGACAGTCACCGATACGCAGTATTTT.

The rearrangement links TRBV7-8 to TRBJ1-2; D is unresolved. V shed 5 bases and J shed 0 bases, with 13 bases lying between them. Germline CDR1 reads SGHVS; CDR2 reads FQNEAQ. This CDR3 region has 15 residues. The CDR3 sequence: CASSPTAGTNYGYTF. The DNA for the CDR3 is TGTGCCAGCAGCCCCACGGCGGGTACTAACTATGGCTACACCTTC.

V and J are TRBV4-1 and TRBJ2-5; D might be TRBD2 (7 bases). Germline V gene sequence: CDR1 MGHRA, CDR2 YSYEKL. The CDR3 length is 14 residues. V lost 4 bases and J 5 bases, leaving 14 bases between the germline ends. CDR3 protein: CASSRNREGETQYF. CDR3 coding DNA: TGCGCCAGCAGCCGAAACAGGGAGGGGGAGACCCAGTACTTC.

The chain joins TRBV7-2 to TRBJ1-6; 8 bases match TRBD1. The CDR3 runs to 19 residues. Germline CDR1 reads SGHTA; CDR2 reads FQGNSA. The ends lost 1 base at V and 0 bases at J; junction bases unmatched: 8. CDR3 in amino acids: CASSLGDRRTSSYNSPLHF. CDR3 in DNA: TGTGCCAGCAGCTTAGGGGACAGGAGAACCAGCTCCTATAATTCACCCCTCCACTTT.

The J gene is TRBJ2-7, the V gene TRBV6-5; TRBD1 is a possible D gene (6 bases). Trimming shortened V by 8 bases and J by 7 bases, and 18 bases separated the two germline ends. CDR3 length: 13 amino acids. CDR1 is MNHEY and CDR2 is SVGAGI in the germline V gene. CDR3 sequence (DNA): TGTGCCAGCTCATCTAGCTGGGGGCATGAGCAGTACTTC. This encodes CASSSSWGHEQYF.

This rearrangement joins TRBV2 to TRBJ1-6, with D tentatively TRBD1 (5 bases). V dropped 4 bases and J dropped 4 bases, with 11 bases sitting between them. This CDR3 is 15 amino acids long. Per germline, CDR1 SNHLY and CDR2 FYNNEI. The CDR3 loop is CASSGGRAYNSPLHF. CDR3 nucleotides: TGTGCCAGCAGTGGTGGCAGGGCATATAATTCACCCCTCCACTTT.

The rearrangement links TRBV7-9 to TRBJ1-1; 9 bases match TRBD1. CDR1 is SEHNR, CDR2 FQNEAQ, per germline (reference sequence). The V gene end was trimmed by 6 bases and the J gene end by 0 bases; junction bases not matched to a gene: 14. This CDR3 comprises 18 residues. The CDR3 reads CASSSPSMGQGLNTEAFF. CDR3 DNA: TGTGCCAGCAGTTCACCCTCCATGGGACAGGGATTGAACACTGAAGCTTTCTTT. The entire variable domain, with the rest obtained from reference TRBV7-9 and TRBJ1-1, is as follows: DTGVSQNPRHKITKRGQNVTFRCDPISEHNRLYWYRQTLGQGPEFLTYFQNEAQLEKSRLLSDRFSAERPKGSFSTLEIQRTEQGDSAMYLCASSSPSMGQGLNTEAFFGQGTRLTVV.